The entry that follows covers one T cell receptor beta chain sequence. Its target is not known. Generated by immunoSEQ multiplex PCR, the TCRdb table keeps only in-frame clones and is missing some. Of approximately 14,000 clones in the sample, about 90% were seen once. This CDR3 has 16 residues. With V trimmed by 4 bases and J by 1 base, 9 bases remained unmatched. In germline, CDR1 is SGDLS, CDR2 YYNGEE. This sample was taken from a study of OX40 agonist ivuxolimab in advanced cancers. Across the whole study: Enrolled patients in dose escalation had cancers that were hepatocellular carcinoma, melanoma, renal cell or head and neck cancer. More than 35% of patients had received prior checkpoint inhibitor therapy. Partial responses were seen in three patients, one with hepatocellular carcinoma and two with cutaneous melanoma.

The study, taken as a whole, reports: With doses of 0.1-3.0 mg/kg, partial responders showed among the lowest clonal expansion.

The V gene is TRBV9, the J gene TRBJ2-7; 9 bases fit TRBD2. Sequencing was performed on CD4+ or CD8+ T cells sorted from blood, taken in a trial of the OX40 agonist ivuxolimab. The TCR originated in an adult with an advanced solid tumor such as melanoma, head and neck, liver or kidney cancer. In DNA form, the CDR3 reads TGTGCCAGCAGCCCCTCGGGACTAGCAGCTTCCTACGAGCAGTACTTC. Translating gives CASSPSGLAASYEQYF.